Shown below are 30 T cell receptor beta chains from a single sample sequenced in a study of cytomegalovirus exposure and HLA in healthy donors. PCR primers comprised 60 Vbeta and 13 Jbeta primers. Data came from immunoSEQ multiplex PCR; TCRdb stores just in-frame clones and leaves some out. The repertoire holds 200,000 or so clones, 80% to 85% seen once, with less than 3.5% in the top ten. Sequenced: PBMCs. The origin of the receptors is a woman in her thirties or forties in good health and CMV-seronegative.

This clone was detected only once. The chain is built from TRBV19 and TRBJ1-2; 7 nucleotides align to TRBD1. Germline V gene data show CDR1 as LNHDA and CDR2 as SQIVND (reference sequence). J lost 3 bases, V lost 5 bases, and 9 bases had no gene match. The CDR3 sequence is 15 residues long. The CDR3 spells CASSDLRGRDYGYTF. In DNA form, the CDR3 reads TGTGCCAGTAGTGATTTAAGGGGGCGGGACTATGGCTACACCTTC.

V is TRBV5-4 and J is TRBJ2-7, with 7 bases matching TRBD2. The CDR3 is 14 amino acids. V trimming: 4 bases; J trimming: 4 bases; junction bases outside the gene matches: 8. The V gene's germline CDR1 is SGHNT and CDR2 YYREEE (reference sequence). CDR3 in DNA: TGTGCCAGCAGCGCGGAGGACGGGAGGTACGAGCAGTACTTC. Amino acid sequence: CASSAEDGRYEQYF.

V gene TRBV19 combines with J gene TRBJ1-2, with TRBD1 matching over 8 bases. The CDR3 is made up of 15 amino acids. Germline V CDR1 and CDR2: LNHDA, SQIVND (reference sequence). With 3 bases clipped from V and 5 bases from J, the junction kept 8 bases outside the gene matches. The CDR3 protein is CASSIQRQGRYGYTF. Here the CDR3 DNA reads TGTGCCAGTAGTATTCAGCGACAGGGGAGGTATGGCTACACCTTC.

The V gene is TRBV7-9, the J gene TRBJ2-4, with 11 bases identical to TRBD2. The trim removed 4 bases at V and 2 bases at J, leaving 7 bases unmatched. This CDR3 is built from 17 residues. The germline V gene has CDR1 SEHNR and CDR2 FQNEAQ (reference sequence). This CDR3 reads CASSWGLAARSKNIQYF. For the CDR3, the DNA is TGTGCCAGCAGCTGGGGACTAGCGGCACGGTCCAAAAACATTCAGTACTTC.

V and J are TRBV4-1 and TRBJ1-1; D is unresolved. The CDR3 has 15 residues. Germline V gene data show CDR1 as MGHRA and CDR2 as YSYEKL. Trimming pared 0 bases from V and 5 bases from J, leaving 13 bases between. CDR3 coding DNA: TGCGCCAGCAGCCAAGATCGGTGGATCGGGACTGAAGCTTTCTTT. Amino acids: CASSQDRWIGTEAFF.

This chain links TRBV10-1 with TRBJ1-4; D gene uncertain. The V and J ends lost 2 bases and 8 bases respectively, with 9 bases between them. Per germline, CDR1 WNHNN and CDR2 SYGVQD (reference sequence). The CDR3 sequence is 13 residues long. CDR3 nucleotides: TGCGCCAGCAGTGAGCGCCGAGGAGAAAAACTGTTTTTT. Encoded protein: CASSERRGEKLFF.

The chain combines TRBV5-6 with TRBJ2-1; D possibly corresponds to TRBD1 (6 bases). Germline CDR1 and CDR2: SGHDT and YYEEEE. This CDR3 comprises 14 residues. Trimming pared 0 bases from V and 7 bases from J, leaving 11 bases between. The DNA of the CDR3 is TGTGCCAGCAGCTTGGGACAGGTGCGGAATGAGCAGTTCTTC. Its translation: CASSLGQVRNEQFF.

The CDR3 loop reads CASGRGQNTEAFF. In DNA, the CDR3 is TGTGCTAGTGGCCGAGGACAGAACACTGAAGCTTTCTTT. J is TRBJ1-1 and V is TRBV12-5, with a tentative D call TRBD1 (5 bases). The germline gives CDR1 LGHNT, CDR2 FRNRAP. This CDR3 spans 13 amino acids. Trimming left V 6 bases short and J 1 base short, with 9 bases between. Complete variable domain (other parts from reference TRBV12-5 and TRBJ1-1): DARVTQTPRHKVTEMGQEVTMRCQPILGHNTVFWYRQTMMQGLELLAYFRNRAPLDDSGMPKDRFSAEMPDATLATLKIQPSEPRDSAVYFCASGRGQNTEAFFGQGTRLTVV.

The V call is TRBV5-1, the J call TRBJ2-1; perhaps TRBD2 as D (6 bases). V was cut by 6 bases and J by 8 bases, with 21 bases left in between. CDR1 is SGHRS and CDR2 is YFSETQ in the germline V gene. The CDR3 consists of 15 residues. The CDR3 spells CASIGSEGSPHEQFF. The CDR3 coding sequence is TGCGCCAGCATCGGCTCGGAGGGAAGCCCCCATGAGCAGTTCTTC. Based on the CDR3 plus reference TRBV5-1 and TRBJ2-1, the full variable domain is KAGVTQTPRYLIKTRGQQVTLSCSPISGHRSVSWYQQTPGQGLQFLFEYFSETQRNKGNFPGRFSGRQFSNSRSEMNVSTLELGDSALYLCASIGSEGSPHEQFFGPGTRLTVL.

The V call is TRBV7-6, the J call TRBJ2-7; 8 nucleotides align to TRBD2. The CDR3 loop spans 18 amino acids. Germline assignment: CDR1 SGHVS and CDR2 FNYEAQ. V lost 2 bases, J lost 2 bases, and 14 bases stayed unmatched. CDR3 coding DNA: TGTGCCAGCAGCTTATTCGCCGGGGGGGGCGGGGCCCCCTACGAGCAGTACTTC. It codes for CASSLFAGGGGAPYEQYF.

The rearrangement joins TRBV30 to TRBJ1-6; D possibly corresponds to TRBD1 (5 bases). The germline V gene encodes CDR1 GTSNPN and CDR2 SVGIG (reference sequence). V shed 0 bases and J shed 10 bases, with 13 bases lying between them. The CDR3 runs 14 residues. For the CDR3, the DNA is TGTGCCTGGAGTGTGGGGACTGCTCCCTCACCCCTCCACTTT. Protein product: CAWSVGTAPSPLHF.

This chain uses TRBV27 with TRBJ1-5; possible D gene TRBD1, 5 bases. Trimming pared 6 bases from V and 5 bases from J, leaving 17 bases between. This CDR3 comprises 15 residues. Germline V lookup: CDR1 MNHEY, CDR2 SMNVEV (reference sequence). The CDR3 DNA reads TGTGCCAGCAGGAGGGGATGGACTACCGATCAGCCCCAGCATTTT. Translating gives CASRRGWTTDQPQHF.

Of note for this clone: The same CDR3 also results from other DNA sequences found in this sample. DNA of the CDR3: TGCGCCAGCAGCTTGACAGCTAACTATGGCTACACCTTC. This sequence encodes CASSLTANYGYTF. The chain recombines TRBV5-1 with TRBJ1-2; D is ambiguous. The CDR3 length is 13 residues. CDR1 and CDR2 (germline): SGHRS, YFSETQ. The germline V and J ends were trimmed by 1 base and 0 bases, with 4 bases remaining between them.

The CDR3 spells CASSLGQYYEQYF. CDR3 nucleotides: TGTGCCAGCAGTTTGGGACAGTACTACGAGCAGTACTTC. The chain recombines TRBV2 with TRBJ2-7, with 7 bases matching TRBD1. The CDR3 is made up of 13 amino acids. Germline V gene lookup returns CDR1 SNHLY and CDR2 FYNNEI. J gave up 3 bases and V 5 bases, and 4 bases lay outside the gene matches.

V usage is TRBV4-1 and J usage is TRBJ2-3, with a weak D call TRBD2 (6 bases). Trimming stripped 2 bases from V and 0 bases from J, with 24 bases between. There are 20 residues in the CDR3. Per germline, CDR1 MGHRA and CDR2 YSYEKL. The chain's CDR3 is CASSQPTHPLAERSTDTQYF. The CDR3 bases are TGCGCCAGCAGCCAACCGACCCATCCCTTAGCGGAACGGAGCACAGATACGCAGTATTTT.

V is TRBV29-1 and J is TRBJ1-1; 8 bases agree with TRBD1. The CDR3 length is 15 residues. The junction had 11 bases not matched to a gene; V was cut back by 3 bases and J by 5 bases. Germline CDR1 and CDR2: SQVTM and ANQGSEA. CDR3 sequence (DNA): TGCAGCGTTGACTACTGGTGGACAGGGAAAACTGAAGCTTTCTTT. Its protein product is CSVDYWWTGKTEAFF.

The CDR3 DNA is TGTGCCAGCAGTTTGTCAGCGCCCACATTAAATGAGCAGTTCTTC. It encodes CASSLSAPTLNEQFF. V is TRBV27 and J is TRBJ2-1; no clear D gene. The CDR3 contains 15 residues. Germline CDR1 and CDR2: MNHEY and SMNVEV (reference sequence). The V end was cut by 3 bases, the J end by 7 bases, with 16 bases between.

The V gene is TRBV9, the J gene TRBJ2-7, with 11 bases matching TRBD2. CDR3 size: 18 residues. The germline V gene encodes CDR1 SGDLS and CDR2 YYNGEE. With 0 bases clipped from V and 0 bases from J, the junction kept 8 bases outside the gene matches. The CDR3: CASSVATGTSGSSYEQYF. Here the CDR3 DNA reads TGTGCCAGCAGCGTAGCTACGGGGACTAGCGGTAGCTCCTACGAGCAGTACTTC.

The J gene is TRBJ2-7, the V gene TRBV19; D gene ambiguous. Germline lookup yields CDR1 LNHDA and CDR2 SQIVND (reference sequence). The CDR3 runs to 15 residues. Deletions cut 0 bases from V and 2 bases from J, with 11 bases between. In nucleotides, the CDR3 is TGTGCCAGTAGTATAGACACAGTGAACCCCTACGAGCAGTACTTC. This encodes CASSIDTVNPYEQYF.

Regarding this clone: At the DNA level, this CDR3 is encoded by other sequences in the same sample as well. The chain combines TRBV28 with TRBJ1-2; perhaps TRBD1 as D (5 bases). The V gene lost 5 bases and the J gene lost 0 bases, with 10 bases spanning the gap. Germline V gene lookup returns CDR1 MDHEN and CDR2 SYDVKM. The CDR3 totals 14 residues. Here the CDR3 DNA reads TGTGCCAGCAGTCTAAGGGGCACTAACTATGGCTACACCTTC. Encoded protein: CASSLRGTNYGYTF.

This chain links TRBV10-2 with TRBJ2-6; TRBD1 is a possible D gene (5 bases). Per germline, CDR1 WSHSY and CDR2 SAAADI. This CDR3 contains 20 residues. The ends were cut back, 0 bases at V and 0 bases at J, with 18 bases in the middle. CDR3 DNA sequence: TGCGCCAGCAGTGAGTCGCTTGGCAGGGCTTACCTCTCTGGGGCCAACGTCCTGACTTTC. Protein product: CASSESLGRAYLSGANVLTF.

V usage is TRBV10-3 and J usage is TRBJ2-1; the match to TRBD2 covers 7 bases. This CDR3 is 15 amino acids long. After removal of 3 bases from V and 3 bases from J, the junction contained 5 bases not matched to a gene. The germline CDR1 and CDR2 sequences are ENHRY and SYGVKD. This CDR3 reads CAISDLTSSYNEQFF. The CDR3 bases are TGTGCCATCAGTGACTTGACTAGCAGCTACAATGAGCAGTTCTTC.

This clone showed up just once. The J gene is TRBJ2-3, the V gene TRBV5-6, with no clear D. CDR3 length: 13 residues. V lost 4 bases and J 6 bases, leaving 12 bases between the germline ends. Germline loops: CDR1 SGHDT, CDR2 YYEEEE. The CDR3 bases are TGTGCCAGCAGCCCCTGGAGTACGGATACGCAGTATTTT. It codes for CASSPWSTDTQYF.

The rearrangement uses TRBV27 and TRBJ2-1; 12 bases align to TRBD2. The J segment lost 5 bases and the V segment lost 5 bases, leaving 1 base of the junction unmatched. Germline V gives CDR1 MNHEY, CDR2 SMNVEV (reference sequence). This CDR3 contains 14 residues. CDR3 protein: CASSLAGGDNEQFF. CDR3 in DNA: TGTGCCAGCAGTCTAGCGGGAGGGGACAATGAGCAGTTCTTC.

The V call is TRBV30, the J call TRBJ1-5, with D perhaps TRBD1 (5 bases). Germline loops: CDR1 GTSNPN, CDR2 SVGIG (reference sequence). The V and J ends lost 4 bases and 2 bases respectively, with 9 bases between them. This CDR3 has 13 amino acids. CDR3 coding DNA: TGTGCCTGGAACAGGTTGGGCAATCAGCCCCAGCATTTT. Its protein is CAWNRLGNQPQHF.

V and J are TRBV10-3 and TRBJ2-7; 11 bases are shared with TRBD2. Germline values: CDR1 ENHRY, CDR2 SYGVKD. The CDR3 extends over 15 amino acids. Trimming at V came to 3 bases and at J to 8 bases, leaving 9 bases not matched to a gene. The CDR3 is CAISDPTSGATQQYF. DNA of the CDR3: TGTGCCATCAGTGACCCGACTAGCGGGGCTACTCAGCAGTACTTC.

The chain combines TRBV5-1 with TRBJ2-5; 7 nucleotides agree with TRBD1. The J call may not be correct, given that the DNA end is closer to TRBJ2-7. The CDR3 contains 14 residues. The germline V gene has CDR1 SGHRS and CDR2 YFSETQ. CDR3 amino acids: CASSLAQGAYEQYF. CDR3 nucleotides: TGCGCCAGCAGCTTGGCCCAGGGGGCCTACGAGCAGTACTTC.

The chain has TRBV9 and TRBJ2-7; 7 bases align to TRBD1. This CDR3 is built from 14 residues. V shed 3 bases and J 7 bases; nucleotides not matched to a gene: 10. Germline CDR1 and CDR2: SGDLS and YYNGEE. Here the CDR3 DNA reads TGTGCCAGCAGCGCCGGGACAGCCCCATGGGAGCAGTACTTC. Translating it yields CASSAGTAPWEQYF.

Regarding this clone: An end of the junction differs from the germline gene, which may be a read error. The gene calls are TRBV7-9 and TRBJ2-6, with unresolved D. The CDR3 is 17 residues long. The V gene's germline CDR1 is SEHNR and CDR2 FQNEAQ (reference sequence). This chain's CDR3 is CSSSLVPGLPGANVLTF. The CDR3 coding sequence is TGTTCCAGCAGCTTAGTCCCAGGTTTACCTGGGGCCAACGTCCTGACTTTC.

The chain is built from TRBV28 and TRBJ1-4; 8 positions match TRBD1. V gave up 4 bases and J gave up 8 bases; unmatched junction bases: 6. The CDR3 has 14 amino acids. Germline loops: CDR1 MDHEN, CDR2 SYDVKM. The DNA of the CDR3 is TGTGCCAGCAGTTCCCCCGGACAGGGCGAAAAACTGTTTTTT. It codes for CASSSPGQGEKLFF.